This T cell receptor (beta chain) was identified during a study of shared clonotypes between healthy human individuals. Data came from immunoSEQ multiplex PCR; TCRdb stores just in-frame clones and leaves some out. In the table there are 2 million to 3 million clones, roughly 93% of which are singletons. The V and J ends lost 3 bases and 5 bases, in that order; junction bases with no gene match: 5. There are 14 residues in the CDR3. The germline V gene encodes CDR1 SGHDN and CDR2 FVKESK. Study-level findings and limits: When naive CD4 clonotypes were compared across several donors, around 5% were shared.

Remarks on this clone: Its cognate antigen is unknown.

This TCR came from a man younger than 35 in good health. Some clones in this sample may be carry-over from other donors' samples. The V call is TRBV14, the J call TRBJ2-3; 7 bases line up with TRBD1. Sequenced sample: naive CD4+ T cells from PBMCs. Subset: CD45RA+ positively selected. DNA for the CDR3: TGTGCCAGCAGCCATATCCCAGGGGGAGATACGCAGTATTTT. It codes for CASSHIPGGDTQYF.